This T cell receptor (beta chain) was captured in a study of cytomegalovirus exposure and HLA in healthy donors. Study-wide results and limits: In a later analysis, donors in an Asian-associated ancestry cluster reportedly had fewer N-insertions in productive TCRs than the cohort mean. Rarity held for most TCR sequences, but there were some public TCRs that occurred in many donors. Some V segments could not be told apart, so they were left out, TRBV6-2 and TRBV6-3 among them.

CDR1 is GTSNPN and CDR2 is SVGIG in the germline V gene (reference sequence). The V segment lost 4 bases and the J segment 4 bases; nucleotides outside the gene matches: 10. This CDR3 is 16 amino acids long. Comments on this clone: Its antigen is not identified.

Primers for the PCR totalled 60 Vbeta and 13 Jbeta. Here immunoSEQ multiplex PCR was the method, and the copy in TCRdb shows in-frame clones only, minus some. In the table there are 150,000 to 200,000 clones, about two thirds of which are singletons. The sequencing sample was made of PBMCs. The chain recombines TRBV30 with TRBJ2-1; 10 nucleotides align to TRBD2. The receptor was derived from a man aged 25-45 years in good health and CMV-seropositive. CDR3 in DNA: TGTGCCTGGAAATCCCTAGCGGGAGACTGGTACAATGAGCAGTTCTTC. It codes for CAWKSLAGDWYNEQFF.